The clone carrying this T cell receptor (beta chain) was recorded once. This entry belongs to a study of blood T cell repertoires in COVID-19. Turning to the study itself: T cells, B-cell-depleted T cells, or PBMCs supplied cDNA or gDNA.

The method was immunoSEQ multiplex PCR; TCRdb's version includes in-frame clones alone and lacks a portion of them. This table has 140,000 or so clones, roughly 86% appearing once. The CDR3 is 14 amino acids. The germline V and J ends were trimmed by 3 bases and 7 bases, with 11 bases remaining between them. The V gene's germline CDR1 is SGHRS and CDR2 YFSETQ. The rearrangement joins TRBV5-1 to TRBJ1-6; D is possibly TRBD1 (6 bases). Source material: PBMCs or T cells enriched from blood (not recorded which). The receptor was isolated from a woman between 50 and 59 years old with acute COVID-19. The CDR3 DNA follows: TGCGCCAGCAGCTCCGGGACAAGAAATTCACCCCTCCACTTT. Translated: CASSSGTRNSPLHF.